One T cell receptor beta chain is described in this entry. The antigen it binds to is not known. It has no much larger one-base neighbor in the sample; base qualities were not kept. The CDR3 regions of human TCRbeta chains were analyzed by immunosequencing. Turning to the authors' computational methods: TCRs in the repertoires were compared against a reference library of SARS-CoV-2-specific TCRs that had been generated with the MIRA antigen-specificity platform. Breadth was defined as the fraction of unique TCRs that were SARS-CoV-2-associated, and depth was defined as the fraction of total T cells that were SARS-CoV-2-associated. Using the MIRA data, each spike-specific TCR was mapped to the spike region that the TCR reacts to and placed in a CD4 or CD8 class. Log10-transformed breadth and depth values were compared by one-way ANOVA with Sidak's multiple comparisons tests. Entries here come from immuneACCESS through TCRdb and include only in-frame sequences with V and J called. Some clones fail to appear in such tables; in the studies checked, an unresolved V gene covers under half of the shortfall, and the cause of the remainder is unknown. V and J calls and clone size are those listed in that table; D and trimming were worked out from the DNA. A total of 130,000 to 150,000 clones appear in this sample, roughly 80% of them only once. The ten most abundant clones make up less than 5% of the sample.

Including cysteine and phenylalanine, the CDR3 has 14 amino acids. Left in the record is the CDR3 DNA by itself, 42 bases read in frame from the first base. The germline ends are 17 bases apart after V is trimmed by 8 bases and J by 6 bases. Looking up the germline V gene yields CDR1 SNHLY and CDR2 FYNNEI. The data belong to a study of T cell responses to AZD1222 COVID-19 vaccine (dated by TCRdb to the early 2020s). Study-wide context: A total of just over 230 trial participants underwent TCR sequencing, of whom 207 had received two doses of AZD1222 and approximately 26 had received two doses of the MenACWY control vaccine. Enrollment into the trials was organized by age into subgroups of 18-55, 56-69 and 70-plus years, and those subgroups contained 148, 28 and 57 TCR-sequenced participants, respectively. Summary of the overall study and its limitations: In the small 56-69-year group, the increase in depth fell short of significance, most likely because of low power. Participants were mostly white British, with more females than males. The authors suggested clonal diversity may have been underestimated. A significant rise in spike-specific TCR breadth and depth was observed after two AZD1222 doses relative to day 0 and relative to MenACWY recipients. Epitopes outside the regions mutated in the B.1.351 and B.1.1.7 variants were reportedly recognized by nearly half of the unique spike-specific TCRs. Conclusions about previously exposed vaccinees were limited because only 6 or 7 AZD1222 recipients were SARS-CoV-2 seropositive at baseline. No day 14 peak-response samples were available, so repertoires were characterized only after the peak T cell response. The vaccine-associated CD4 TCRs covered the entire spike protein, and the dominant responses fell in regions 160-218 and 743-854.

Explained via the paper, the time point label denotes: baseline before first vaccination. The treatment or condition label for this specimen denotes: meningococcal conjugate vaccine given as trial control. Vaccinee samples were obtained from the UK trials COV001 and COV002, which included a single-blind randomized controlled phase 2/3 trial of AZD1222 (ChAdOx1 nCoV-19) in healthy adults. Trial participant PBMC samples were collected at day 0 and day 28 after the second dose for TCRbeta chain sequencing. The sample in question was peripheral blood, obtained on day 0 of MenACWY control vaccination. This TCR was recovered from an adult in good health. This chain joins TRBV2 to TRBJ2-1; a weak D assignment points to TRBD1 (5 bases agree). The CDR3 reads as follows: CASHQGSVGNEQFF. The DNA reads TGTGCCAGCCACCAGGGAAGCGTGGGCAATGAGCAGTTCTTC.